Below, 30 T cell receptor beta chains from the same sample are listed, as sequenced in a study of T cell repertoires in cytomegalovirus infection. Which antigens these TCRs recognize remains unknown. TCRdb reprocessed the reads via MiXCR and lists one record per CDR3 protein. The sample lists under 130,000 distinct CDR3 sequences; under 55% were seen once. The sample was CD8+ T cells from cultured PBMCs, taken from culture after CMV antigen stimulation. These receptors were collected from a human donor in good health (CMV status not recorded). Some clones in this sample may be carry-over from other donors' samples.

The chain employs TRBV7-9 and TRBJ2-7; no firm D call. The CDR3 has 12 amino acids. Between the trimmed V and J ends, which lost 6 bases and 6 bases, there was a span of 12 bases. Germline V gives CDR1 SEHNR, CDR2 FQNEAQ (reference sequence). The CDR3 region is CASSPRPLEQYF. Written as DNA, the CDR3 is TGTGCCAGCAGTCCGAGGCCCCTCGAGCAGTACTTC.

This clonotype was detected many times. J is TRBJ1-5 and V is TRBV12-3 or TRBV12-4; D is unresolved. V lost 6 bases and J lost 0, with 9 bases in between. This CDR3 spans 14 amino acids. CDR3 in amino acids: CASSSGFSNQPQHF. In DNA, the CDR3 is TGTGCCAGCAGCTCAGGTTTTAGCAATCAGCCCCAGCATTTT.

The rearrangement joins TRBV6-5 to TRBJ2-2; D call uncertain. V lost 2 bases and J lost 0, with 7 bases in between. The CDR3 is 15 residues long. Germline assignment: CDR1 MNHEY and CDR2 SVGAGI. The CDR3, as DNA: TGTGCCAGCAGTTACCTGGCGTCGAACACCGGGGAGCTGTTTTTT. This translates into CASSYLASNTGELFF.

The J gene is TRBJ1-1, the V gene TRBV7-9; D not certain. With 5 bases removed from V and 3 bases from J, the gap between germline ends came to 16 bases. Germline CDR1 SEHNR, CDR2 FQNEAQ (reference sequence). CDR3 size: 15 residues. The CDR3 bases are TGTGCCAGCAGCGCCCCGACTGGAAGATACACTGAAGCTTTCTTT. Residues: CASSAPTGRYTEAFF.

The J gene is TRBJ1-4, the V gene TRBV10-3; maybe TRBD1 (5 bases). The germline V and J ends were trimmed by 10 bases and 0 bases, with 18 bases remaining between them. The CDR3 extends over 16 amino acids. Germline V CDR1 and CDR2: ENHRY, SYGVKD. The CDR3 DNA is TGTGCCACCACAGACAGTCCCGATGCAACTAATGAAAAACTGTTTTTT. It translates to CATTDSPDATNEKLFF.

This clonotype was counted only a few times. The gene calls are TRBV20-1 and TRBJ1-1; D is undetermined. Germline V gene data show CDR1 as DFQATT and CDR2 as SNEGSKA (reference sequence). Between the trimmed V and J ends, which lost 5 bases and 0 bases, there was a span of 16 bases. The CDR3 length is 15 residues. In DNA, the CDR3 is TGCAGTGCTGCGCCCTCGGGCAGATTGAACACTGAAGCTTTCTTT. This translates into CSAAPSGRLNTEAFF.

J is TRBJ2-7 and V is TRBV20-1, with 11 positions matching TRBD1. CDR1 is DFQATT, CDR2 SNEGSKA, per germline (reference sequence). Losses at the gene ends were 4 bases for V and 2 bases for J; bases not matched to a gene: 1. The CDR3 length is 13 residues. CDR3 protein: CSATGQGAYEQYF. CDR3 bases: TGCAGTGCTACGGGACAGGGGGCCTACGAGCAGTACTTC.

The genes are TRBV11-2 and TRBJ2-3; D gene ambiguous. This CDR3 has 12 amino acids. Germline V gene sequence: CDR1 SGHAT, CDR2 FQNNGV. V shed 6 bases and J shed 2 bases, with 6 bases lying between them. The CDR3 DNA sequence: TGTGCCAGCAGGTACTTCACAGATACGCAGTATTTT. It codes for CASRYFTDTQYF.

A few counts support this clonotype. The V call is TRBV27, the J call TRBJ1-5, with D unclear. V lost 0 bases and J 5 bases, leaving 8 bases between the germline ends. The germline V gene encodes CDR1 MNHEY and CDR2 SMNVEV (reference sequence). The CDR3 has 14 amino acids. This CDR3 is CASSLSPSYQPQHF. In DNA form, the CDR3 reads TGTGCCAGCAGTTTATCTCCCAGCTATCAGCCCCAGCATTTT.

This clonotype appeared a few times. V usage is TRBV4-1 and J usage is TRBJ2-1, with D unresolved. The CDR3 extends over 15 amino acids. The V gene lost 1 base and the J gene lost 2 bases, with 9 bases spanning the gap. Germline CDR1 and CDR2: MGHRA and YSYEKL. CDR3 loop: CASSQVLLTYNEQFF. The CDR3 DNA sequence: TGCGCCAGCAGCCAAGTACTGCTAACCTACAATGAGCAGTTCTTC.

This sequence joins TRBV4-1 and TRBJ2-3; D not resolved. CDR3 length: 15 residues. Germline V CDR1 and CDR2: MGHRA, YSYEKL. Trimming pared 1 base from V and 1 base from J, leaving 9 bases between. This chain's CDR3 is CASSQVTSGTDTQYF. CDR3 nucleotide sequence: TGCGCCAGCAGCCAAGTGACCAGCGGCACAGATACGCAGTATTTT.

The genes are TRBV12-3 or TRBV12-4 and TRBJ1-1; possibly TRBD1 for D (5 bases). This CDR3 spans 13 amino acids. V lost 4 bases, J lost 9 bases, and 15 bases lay in between. CDR3 sequence: CASSSPQEFKAFF. CDR3 coding DNA: TGTGCCAGCAGTTCCCCACAGGAGTTTAAAGCTTTCTTT.

The rearrangement uses TRBV4-1 and TRBJ2-7; 8 bases agree with TRBD2. The germline CDR1 and CDR2 sequences are MGHRA and YSYEKL. CDR3 length: 15 amino acids. Unmatched junction bases numbered 5, after V lost 1 base and J lost 3 bases. Written as DNA, the CDR3 is TGCGCCAGCAGCCAAGTAAGACTAGCGTTCTACGAGCAGTACTTC. Translation: CASSQVRLAFYEQYF.

The V call is TRBV7-2, the J call TRBJ2-2; 9 bases align to TRBD2. From germline, CDR1 is SGHTA and CDR2 FQGNSA. V lost 4 bases to trimming and J lost 6 bases; unmatched junction nucleotides: 9. The length of the CDR3 is 16 residues. The CDR3 region has the DNA TGTGCCAGCAGCTCGGGAGGCGGGGGGGCCGCCGGGGAGCTGTTTTTT. Translated: CASSSGGGGAAGELFF.

CDR3 in amino acids: CASSRMTTGRIDPGSPLHF. CDR3 nucleotide sequence: TGTGCCAGTAGTAGAATGACAACTGGACGAATTGACCCTGGTTCACCCCTCCACTTT. This sequence joins TRBV19 and TRBJ1-6; D is unclear. V was pared by 4 bases and J by 9 bases, with 28 bases between. The CDR3 consists of 19 residues. Germline loops: CDR1 LNHDA, CDR2 SQIVND (reference sequence). The whole variable domain, remainder taken from reference TRBV19 and TRBJ1-6, is DGGITQSPKYLFRKEGQNVTLSCEQNLNHDAMYWYRQDPGQGLRLIYYSQIVNDFQKGDIAEGYSVSREKKESFPLTVTSAQKNPTAFYLCASSRMTTGRIDPGSPLHFGNGTRLTVT.

This clonotype has more than one count but fewer than ten. The chain recombines TRBV7-4 with TRBJ2-1; 11 bases are a match to TRBD2. Germline V gives CDR1 SGHVT, CDR2 SQSDAQ. The CDR3 has 17 amino acids. With 5 bases clipped from V and 9 bases from J, the junction kept 15 bases outside the gene matches. The CDR3 is CASSPGASGGTPGEQFF. CDR3 coding DNA: TGTGCCAGCAGCCCCGGGGCTAGCGGGGGGACGCCGGGTGAGCAGTTCTTC.

The J gene is TRBJ2-7, the V gene TRBV4-1; D not certain. Looked up from germline, CDR1 is MGHRA and CDR2 is YSYEKL. V was cut by 0 bases and J by 5 bases, with 2 bases left in between. There are 11 residues in the CDR3. The CDR3 region has the DNA TGCGCCAGCAGCCAAGACCACGAGCAGTACTTC. This encodes CASSQDHEQYF.

This clonotype has a handful of counts. Germline is not matched at one junction end, which may reflect a read error. The chain combines TRBV28 with TRBJ2-1, with TRBD2 identical over 12 bases. Germline lookup yields CDR1 MDHEN and CDR2 SYDVKM. The CDR3 length is 20 residues. CDR3: CASSFWTSGEVPTPKPQGVF. In DNA form, the CDR3 reads TGTGCCAGCAGTTTCTGGACTAGCGGGGAGGTACCAACCCCGAAGCCCCAAGGGGTCTTC.

This clonotype was detected a few times. The chain joins TRBV27 to TRBJ1-6, with D unresolved. Germline loops: CDR1 MNHEY, CDR2 SMNVEV (reference sequence). The CDR3 sequence is 15 residues long. The V and J ends lost 0 bases and 7 bases respectively, with 10 bases between them. This CDR3 reads CASSLSVVGNSPLHF. CDR3 DNA: TGTGCCAGCAGTTTATCGGTGGTCGGGAATTCACCCCTCCACTTT.

The rearrangement links TRBV7-1 to TRBJ1-1; tentative D call: TRBD1 (5 bases). TRBV7-1 is given ORF status, its function remaining uncertain. Trimming removed 3 bases at V and 1 base at J, with 9 bases between. The CDR3 covers 14 residues. In DNA, the CDR3 is TGTGCCAGCAGCTCCGGGACCCCGAACACTGAAGCTTTCTTT. Protein: CASSSGTPNTEAFF.

This clonotype was counted ten times or more. The genes are TRBV7-2 and TRBJ2-1, with TRBD2 matching over 12 bases. In germline, CDR1 is SGHTA, CDR2 FQGNSA. The CDR3 length is 15 residues. The junction had 8 bases not matched to a gene; V was cut back by 7 bases and J by 7 bases. The CDR3 bases are TGTGCCAGCACCTTGACTAGCGGGGGATGGAATGAGCAGTTCTTC. Translated, it gives CASTLTSGGWNEQFF.

The chain couples TRBV7-6 to TRBJ2-3; TRBD2 matches at 9 bases. The germline gives CDR1 SGHVS, CDR2 FNYEAQ. The V segment lost 4 bases and the J segment 0 bases; nucleotides outside the gene matches: 8. CDR3 size: 17 residues. CDR3 nucleotide sequence: TGTGCCAGCAGCTCTCTCCGAGCGGGGGGCAGCACAGATACGCAGTATTTT. Amino acids: CASSSLRAGGSTDTQYF.

The chain has TRBV24-1 and TRBJ2-2, with TRBD2 matching 12 bases. Trimming removed 4 bases from V and 5 bases from J; junction bases left unmatched: 7. Germline lookup yields CDR1 KGHDR and CDR2 SFDVKD. The CDR3 contains 17 residues. The CDR3 spells CATSEDLAGGPTGELFF. The CDR3 DNA is TGTGCCACCAGTGAAGATCTAGCGGGGGGGCCGACCGGGGAGCTGTTTTTT.

This clonotype has only one observation. The chain combines TRBV11-2 with TRBJ2-5; 10 bases line up with TRBD2. CDR3 size: 15 residues. Trimming cost V 4 bases and J 4 bases; bases outside gene matches: 6. In germline, CDR1 is SGHAT, CDR2 FQNNGV. CDR3 residues: CASSSGTSVRETQYF. Written as DNA, the CDR3 is TGTGCCAGCAGCTCGGGGACTAGCGTGAGAGAGACCCAGTACTTC.

This rearrangement joins TRBV6-2 or TRBV6-3 to TRBJ2-1; TRBD2 matches at 7 bases. The V gene end was trimmed by 7 bases and the J gene end by 5 bases; junction bases not matched to a gene: 8. The CDR3 sequence is 14 residues long. The germline CDR1 and CDR2 sequences are MNHEY and SVGEGT. The CDR3 spells CASKGPGGDNEQFF. For the CDR3, the DNA is TGTGCCAGCAAGGGCCCGGGGGGTGACAATGAGCAGTTCTTC.

The chain employs TRBV9 and TRBJ1-5; D gene uncertain. The V gene's germline CDR1 is SGDLS and CDR2 YYNGEE. Trimming removed 4 bases at V and 0 bases at J, with 11 bases between. The CDR3 is 15 amino acids. The CDR3 reads CASSPNGNSNQPQHF. The CDR3 DNA sequence: TGTGCCAGCAGCCCCAACGGGAATAGCAATCAGCCCCAGCATTTT. The complete variable domain, with remaining parts taken from reference TRBV9 and TRBJ1-5, reads DSGVTQTPKHLITATGQRVTLRCSPRSGDLSVYWYQQSLDQGLQFLIQYYNGEERAKGNILERFSAQQFPDLHSELNLSSLELGDSALYFCASSPNGNSNQPQHFGDGTRLSIL.

This chain links TRBV28 with TRBJ2-7; D may match TRBD1 or TRBD2 (5 bases each). This CDR3 is built from 13 residues. The V end lost 6 bases, the J end lost 0 bases, and 9 bases lay between the germline ends. CDR1 MDHEN and CDR2 SYDVKM come from the germline V gene. The CDR3 DNA reads TGTGCCAGCAGGGGGGACGGCTCCTACGAGCAGTACTTC. Its translation is CASRGDGSYEQYF.

CDR3 bases: TGTGCCAGCAGTTTATTTGCGGGAGCCTACGAGCAGTACTTC. Encoded protein: CASSLFAGAYEQYF. V and J are TRBV28 and TRBJ2-7, with 7 bases lining up with TRBD2. The CDR3 contains 14 residues. Looked up from germline, CDR1 is MDHEN and CDR2 is SYDVKM. Unmatched junction bases numbered 2, after V lost 1 base and J lost 2 bases. The full variable domain, in which reference TRBV28 and TRBJ2-7 provide the parts outside the CDR3, is DVKVTQSSRYLVKRTGEKVFLECVQDMDHENMFWYRQDPGLGLRLIYFSYDVKMKEKGDIPEGYSVSREKKERFSLILESASTNQTSMYLCASSLFAGAYEQYFGPGTRLTVT.

The chain combines TRBV12-3 or TRBV12-4 with TRBJ2-7; tentative D call: TRBD2 (5 bases). The CDR3 is made up of 14 amino acids. V was pared by 0 bases and J by 7 bases, with 13 bases between. CDR3 amino acids: CASSLAEGRREQYF. The CDR3 coding sequence is TGTGCCAGCAGTTTAGCGGAAGGACGGAGGGAGCAGTACTTC.

The rearrangement links TRBV27 to TRBJ2-7; D is unclear. Germline V gives CDR1 MNHEY, CDR2 SMNVEV (reference sequence). The CDR3 covers 14 residues. The germline V and J ends were trimmed by 8 bases and 5 bases, with 19 bases remaining between them. This CDR3 is CASGLRPRLNEQYF. In DNA, the CDR3 is TGTGCCAGCGGGCTTAGACCGCGGCTGAACGAGCAGTACTTC.